The 12 T cell receptor beta chains in this list originate from one sample, sequenced in a study of OX40 agonist ivuxolimab in advanced cancers. Clones were read by immunoSEQ multiplex PCR, and TCRdb kept only the in-frame ones, dropping some. The sample comprises over 50,000 clones, roughly 80% of which are singletons, and 3.5% to 4% rests with the top ten. This sample comprised CD4+ or CD8+ T cells sorted from blood, obtained in a trial of the OX40 agonist ivuxolimab. These receptors were taken from an adult with an advanced solid tumor such as melanoma, head and neck, liver or kidney cancer.

The J gene is TRBJ1-4, the V gene TRBV25-1, with 9 positions matching TRBD1. CDR1 is MGHDK and CDR2 is SYGVNS in the germline V gene. V lost 6 bases and J lost 10; bases outside the gene matches: 6. The CDR3 sequence is 13 residues long. CDR3 sequence (DNA): TGTGCCAGCAGAAGGACAGGGGATGGAAAACTGTTTTTT. The encoded protein is CASRRTGDGKLFF.

This chain connects TRBV28 to TRBJ1-5; 8 nucleotides align to TRBD1. Trimming removed 3 bases from V and 5 bases from J; junction bases left unmatched: 15. CDR1 is MDHEN, CDR2 SYDVKM, per germline. The CDR3 is 18 residues long. In DNA, the CDR3 is TGTGCCAGCAGTTTGGGAGAAGGACAGGGAAGGAGGTATCAGCCCCAGCATTTT. This sequence encodes CASSLGEGQGRRYQPQHF.

The V call is TRBV7-9, the J call TRBJ2-2; the match to TRBD1 covers 7 bases. With 4 bases clipped from V and 5 bases from J, the junction kept 7 bases outside the gene matches. The CDR3 consists of 15 residues. Germline values: CDR1 SEHNR, CDR2 FQNEAQ (reference sequence). The CDR3 DNA reads as TGTGCCAGCAGCTCCACGGGACAGACGACCGGGGAGCTGTTTTTT. It encodes CASSSTGQTTGELFF.

The table lists this clone with a few counts. CDR3 residues: CASSPGWNTEAFF. CDR3 sequence (DNA): TGTGCCAGCAGTCCTGGGTGGAACACTGAAGCTTTCTTT. The J gene is TRBJ1-1, the V gene TRBV2; D is unclear. Germline assignment: CDR1 SNHLY and CDR2 FYNNEI. The CDR3 is 13 residues long. V lost 5 bases and J 1 base, leaving 8 bases between the germline ends.

The chain couples TRBV2 to TRBJ2-3; 9 bases map to TRBD2. Trimming cost V 6 bases and J 4 bases; bases outside gene matches: 14. Germline CDR1 and CDR2: SNHLY and FYNNEI. This CDR3 spans 17 amino acids. This chain's CDR3 is CASRDPYEAGGADTQYF. In DNA form, the CDR3 reads TGTGCCAGCAGAGACCCTTACGAGGCGGGGGGGGCAGATACGCAGTATTTT. The full variable domain, completed using reference TRBV2 and TRBJ2-3, is EPEVTQTPSHQVTQMGQEVILRCVPISNHLYFYWYRQILGQKVEFLVSFYNNEISEKSEIFDDQFSVERPDGSNFTLKIRSTKLEDSAMYFCASRDPYEAGGADTQYFGPGTRLTVL.

The chain is built from TRBV10-3 and TRBJ1-2; a possible D gene is TRBD1 (6 bases). CDR1 and CDR2 from the germline V gene are ENHRY and SYGVKD. The CDR3 is made up of 13 amino acids. Trimming removed 6 bases at V and 4 bases at J, with 12 bases between. This chain's CDR3 is CAIRDGTSYGYTF. The CDR3 DNA follows: TGTGCCATCAGGGACGGGACATCCTATGGCTACACCTTC.

The genes are TRBV6-1 and TRBJ1-4; a weak D match, TRBD1 (6 bases). The CDR3 extends over 16 amino acids. CDR1 and CDR2 from the germline V gene are MNHNS and SASEGT. Trimming shortened V by 0 bases and J by 8 bases, and 16 bases separated the two germline ends. The CDR3, as DNA: TGTGCCAGCAGTGAAGCGGCTACCGGGGGCCGAGAAAAACTGTTTTTT. Translated: CASSEAATGGREKLFF.

Turning to this clone: The limits of the CDR3 on the DNA are not certain, so only TCRdb's listed CDR3 is given. This chain uses TRBV28 with TRBJ1-1. Germline CDR1 reads MDHEN; CDR2 reads SYDVKM. The CDR3 length equals 13 residues, ends included. The CDR3 here is CASSGRANTEAFF.

This chain joins TRBV11-3 and TRBJ1-2; TRBD1 might be the D (5 bases). Germline V CDR1 and CDR2: SGHNT, YENEEA. The V gene lost 4 bases and the J gene lost 4 bases, with 22 bases spanning the gap. The length of the CDR3 is 17 residues. CDR3 sequence (DNA): TGTGCCAGCAGCTCGGAACACCGACCCACAGGAAGCTATGGCTACACCTTC. Translating gives CASSSEHRPTGSYGYTF.

The CDR3 sequence is CASSSGTSSGANVLTF. The CDR3 region has the DNA TGTGCCAGCAGTTCCGGGACTTCCTCTGGGGCCAACGTCCTGACTTTC. This rearrangement joins TRBV28 to TRBJ2-6; D possibly corresponds to TRBD2 (6 bases). V lost 4 bases and J lost 0, with 10 bases in between. CDR3 length: 16 amino acids. CDR1 and CDR2 (germline): MDHEN, SYDVKM.

The chain couples TRBV6-5 to TRBJ1-3; 7 bases map to TRBD1. The CDR3 spans 15 residues. V lost 5 bases to trimming and J lost 0 bases; unmatched junction nucleotides: 4. Germline V lookup: CDR1 MNHEY, CDR2 SVGAGI. The CDR3 loop is CASSGDSASGNTIYF. DNA for the CDR3: TGTGCCAGCAGTGGGGACAGTGCCTCTGGAAACACCATATATTTT.

This sequence joins TRBV4-3 and TRBJ2-5; D is undetermined. Looked up from germline, CDR1 is LGHNA and CDR2 is YSLEER. Trimming removed 2 bases from V and 1 base from J, with 8 bases in between. CDR3 length: 14 amino acids. The CDR3 protein is CASSQMLSQETQYF. The CDR3 DNA follows: TGCGCCAGCAGCCAAATGTTAAGCCAAGAGACCCAGTACTTC.